This TCR beta chain was profiled in a study of cytomegalovirus exposure and HLA in healthy donors. General study results and limits: A later analysis associated 15,000 or so TCR beta sequences with HLA alleles at a 0.05 false discovery rate. Some TCR beta chains (around 160 of them) were listed as cytomegalovirus-associated.

CDR3 size: 15 residues. Per germline, CDR1 MNHNS and CDR2 SASEGT. V shed 6 bases, J shed 4 bases, and the junction held 9 bases outside the gene matches. Worth noting for this clone: Its antigen is unknown.

Primers included in the PCR were 60 Vbeta and 13 Jbeta primers. Method: immunoSEQ multiplex PCR; TCRdb's copy keeps in-frame clones and lacks some. This table holds 120,000 to 150,000 clones, about four fifths found once. V usage is TRBV6-1 and J usage is TRBJ1-5; 7 nucleotides agree with TRBD1. The sequence was obtained from a male donor in good health and CMV-seronegative. Sequencing was carried out using PBMCs. DNA of the CDR3: TGTGCCAGCAGCTACCGGGACAGTCGGAATCAGCCCCAGCATTTT. It is translated as CASSYRDSRNQPQHF.